The sequence of this T cell receptor (beta chain) was determined in a study of beta chain features in type 1 diabetes. Regarding the study as a whole: High TCR expression in some cells could lead to their over-representation in cDNA sequencing. The study found that naive, central memory and Treg TCRB repertoires appeared more similar in patients than in healthy donors.

A note on this clone: Its antigen is not known.

The study reverse transcribed the entire isolated RNA, so it sequenced expressed TCRB transcripts. Generated by immunoSEQ multiplex PCR, the TCRdb table keeps only in-frame clones and is missing some. The sample has over 40,000 clones; just over 50% are singletons. The authors took one heparinised blood draw, averaging roughly 120 mL, from each donor. Sorting based on CD45RO/CCR7/CD25/CD127/CD95/CD27 separated CD4+ naive, central memory, regulatory and stem cell-like memory cells. This clonotype originated in a woman under 30 in good health. Sequencing was carried out using Tregs from blood.

The DNA of the CDR3 is TGTGCCACCAGCAGAGCTATTGGACAGGGGGCGCCGGAGACCCAGTACTTC. Protein: CATSRAIGQGAPETQYF. The V gene is TRBV15, the J gene TRBJ2-5, with 11 bases lining up with TRBD1. From germline, CDR1 is LNHNV and CDR2 YYDKDF (reference sequence). V lost 1 base to trimming and J lost 5 bases; unmatched junction nucleotides: 9. This CDR3 contains 17 residues.